The T cell receptor beta chain under discussion was sequenced for a study of blood T cell repertoires in COVID-19. Whole-study context: T cells, B-cell-depleted T cells, or PBMCs provided the cDNA or gDNA that served as material.

Here immunoSEQ multiplex PCR was the method, and the copy in TCRdb shows in-frame clones only, minus some. Among approximately 290,000 clones listed, about four fifths were seen once. The length of the CDR3 is 15 residues. Germline-derived CDR1 and CDR2 are KGHDR and SFDVKD. V lost 6 bases and J lost 6; bases outside the gene matches: 11. The specimen sequenced was peripheral blood. The origin of this receptor is a person aged 65-85 years with COVID-19, enrolled during active disease. The chain links TRBV24-1 to TRBJ2-5; 8 bases are a match to TRBD1. CDR3 sequence reads: CATSSPGQDVKTQYF. In DNA form, the CDR3 reads TGTGCCACCAGTAGTCCGGGACAGGATGTAAAGACCCAGTACTTC.